This TCR beta chain was identified in a study of tumor-infiltrating lymphocytes in localized non-small cell lung cancer. The wider study: Several tumor histologies, both smoking statuses, and some post-neoadjuvant chemotherapy samples were included.

Study outcomes and limitations: No link was found between tumor T-cell fraction and recurrence-free survival. Tumors had more T cell infiltration than uninvolved lung, per TCRbeta sequencing and CD3 counts. TCR sequencing covered a subset of patients with enough tissue.

CDR1 is SGDLS and CDR2 is YYNGEE in the germline V gene. The CDR3 has 15 amino acids. V was pared by 0 bases and J by 5 bases, with 12 bases between. In regard to this clone: Its antigen is undetermined.

Some clones are missing from TCRdb's copy, which holds only in-frame ones; the method was immunoSEQ multiplex PCR. The sample carries 6,400 or so clones, around 70% recorded once. The chain links TRBV9 to TRBJ2-1; tentative D call: TRBD2 (7 bases). This TCR derives from a human donor with non-small cell lung cancer. The sample was lung tumor tissue. CDR3 in DNA: TGTGCCAGCAGCGTAGGGGGGGGGCAGAACAATGAGCAGTTCTTC. This encodes CASSVGGGQNNEQFF.